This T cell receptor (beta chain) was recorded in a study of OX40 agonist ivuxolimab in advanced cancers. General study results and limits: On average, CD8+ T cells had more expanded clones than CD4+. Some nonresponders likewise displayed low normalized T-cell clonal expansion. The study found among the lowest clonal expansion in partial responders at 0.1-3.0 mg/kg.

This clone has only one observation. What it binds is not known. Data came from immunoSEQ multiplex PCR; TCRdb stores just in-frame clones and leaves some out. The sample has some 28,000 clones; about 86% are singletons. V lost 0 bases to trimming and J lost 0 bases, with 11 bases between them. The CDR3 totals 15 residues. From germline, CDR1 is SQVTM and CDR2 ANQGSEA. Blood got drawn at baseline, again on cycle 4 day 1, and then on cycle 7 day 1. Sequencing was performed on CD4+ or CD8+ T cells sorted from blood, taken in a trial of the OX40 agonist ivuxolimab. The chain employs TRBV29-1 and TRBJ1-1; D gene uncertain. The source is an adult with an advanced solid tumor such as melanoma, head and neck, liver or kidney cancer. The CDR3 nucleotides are TGCAGCGTTGAAGATTTTGGCGGAGTGAACACTGAAGCTTTCTTT. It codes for CSVEDFGGVNTEAFF.